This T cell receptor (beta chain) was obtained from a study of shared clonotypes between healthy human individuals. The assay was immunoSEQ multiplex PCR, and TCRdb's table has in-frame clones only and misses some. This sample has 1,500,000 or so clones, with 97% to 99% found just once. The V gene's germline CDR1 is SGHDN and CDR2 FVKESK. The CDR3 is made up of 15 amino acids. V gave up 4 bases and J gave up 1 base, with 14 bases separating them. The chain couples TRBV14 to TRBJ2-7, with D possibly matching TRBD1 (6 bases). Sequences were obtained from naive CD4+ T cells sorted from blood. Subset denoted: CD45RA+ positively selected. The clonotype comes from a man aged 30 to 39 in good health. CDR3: CASSPLGTNSYEQYF. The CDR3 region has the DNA TGTGCCAGCAGCCCACTCGGGACAAATTCCTACGAGCAGTACTTC.